Sequencing of this T cell receptor beta chain was carried out in a study of response to subunit inactivated influenza vaccine. Findings and limits, study-wide: The authors suggested that every seasonal influenza vaccination recruits few new T cells.

Trimming pared 6 bases from V and 6 bases from J, leaving 11 bases between. Per the germline V gene, CDR1 is KGHDR and CDR2 is SFDVKD. This CDR3 contains 13 residues. MiXCR was run by TCRdb on the RT-PCR reads, yielding one entry per CDR3 protein. The table records about 310,000 distinct CDR3 sequences, 20% to 25% of them present only once. This clonotype occurred a few times. Its antigen is not identified. The specimen comprised PBMCs from blood, sampled approximately 22 months after vaccination. The receptor was derived from a man aged 50-75 years who received an inactivated influenza vaccine. J is TRBJ1-5 and V is TRBV24-1; D possibly corresponds to TRBD1 (5 bases). For the CDR3, the DNA is TGTGCCACCAGTAGCCAGGGCTTTCAGCCCCAGCATTTT. Amino acids: CATSSQGFQPQHF.